This T cell receptor (beta chain) is from a study of beta chain features in type 1 diabetes. CDR3 length: 17 amino acids. Trimming left V 4 bases short and J 0 bases short, with 16 bases between. Germline-derived CDR1 and CDR2 are SQVTM and ANQGSEA. The study reverse transcribed the entire isolated RNA, so it sequenced expressed TCRB transcripts. Profiling relied on immunoSEQ multiplex PCR, and the TCRdb table lists in-frame clones only, not all of them. The table records 160,000 or so clones, more than 9.5% of them present only once. Sequencing used central memory CD4+ T cells from blood. The TCR sequence derives from a man aged 18 to 29 in good health. J is TRBJ2-6 and V is TRBV29-1; TRBD1 is a possible D gene (6 bases). Here the CDR3 DNA reads TGCAGCGTTGGAGCTGGGGGCAGGGGCTCTGGGGCCAACGTCCTGACTTTC. Translating it yields CSVGAGGRGSGANVLTF.